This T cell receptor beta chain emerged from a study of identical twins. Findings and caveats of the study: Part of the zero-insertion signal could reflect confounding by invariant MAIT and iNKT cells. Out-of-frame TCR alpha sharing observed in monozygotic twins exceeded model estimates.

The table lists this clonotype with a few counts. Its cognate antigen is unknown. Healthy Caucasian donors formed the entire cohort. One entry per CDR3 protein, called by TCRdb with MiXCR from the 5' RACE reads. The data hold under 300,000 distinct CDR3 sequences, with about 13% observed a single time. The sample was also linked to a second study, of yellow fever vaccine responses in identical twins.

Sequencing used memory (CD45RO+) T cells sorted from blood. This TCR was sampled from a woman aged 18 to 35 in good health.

The CDR3 DNA follows: TGTGCCAGCAGCTTTACAGGGCAAGAGACCCAGTACTTC. Translating it yields CASSFTGQETQYF. The rearrangement joins TRBV27 to TRBJ2-5; perhaps TRBD1 as D (6 bases). Trimming stripped 6 bases from V and 2 bases from J, with 10 bases between. CDR1 is MNHEY and CDR2 is SMNVEV in the germline V gene (reference sequence). The length of the CDR3 is 13 residues.